This T cell receptor beta chain comes out of a study of esophageal squamous cell carcinoma under preoperative chemotherapy. Study at large: Both tumor-infiltrating lymphocytes and peripheral blood T cells were profiled.

MiXCR was run by TCRdb on the PCR reads, yielding one entry per CDR3 protein. The sample contains 34,000 or so distinct CDR3 sequences, 52% of which appear only once. The sample's time point: after preoperative PTX-NDP chemotherapy. V shed 3 bases and J shed 4 bases, with 3 bases lying between them. This CDR3 has 11 amino acids. V gene TRBV12-3 or TRBV12-4 combines with J gene TRBJ1-1; D remains ambiguous. The TCR originated in a human donor with esophageal squamous cell carcinoma. The donor label of this sample is uncertain. The sample was taken from a patient given preoperative chemotherapy. CDR3 in DNA: TGTGCCAGCAGTTTTAGCACTGAAGCTTTCTTT. Translation: CASSFSTEAFF.